This T cell receptor (beta chain) originates from a study of response to subunit inactivated influenza vaccine. Broader study findings: Researchers suggested that each seasonal influenza vaccination recruits few new T cells.

V was clipped by 1 base and J by 5 bases; unmatched bases: 10. The CDR3 is made up of 19 amino acids. The germline CDR1 and CDR2 sequences are LNHNV and YYDKDF (reference sequence). A single record per CDR3 protein comes from TCRdb applying MiXCR to the RT-PCR reads. Of roughly 650,000 distinct CDR3 sequences in the sample, 15% to 17% were seen once. This clonotype was picked up a small number of times. Its antigen remains unknown. This material consisted of PBMCs from blood, taken 12 days after vaccination. The TCR was taken from a man aged 50-59 years who received an inactivated influenza vaccine. The rearrangement uses TRBV15 and TRBJ2-1; 14 nucleotides agree with TRBD2. The CDR3 spells CATSRGGTSGSRGDNEQFF. CDR3 in DNA: TGTGCCACCAGCAGAGGGGGGACTAGCGGGAGTCGGGGTGACAATGAGCAGTTCTTC.